This T cell receptor beta chain was sequenced during a study of control samples from healthy donors and cancer patients. TCRdb keeps only in-frame clones here, not all; method: immunoSEQ multiplex PCR. The table includes 400,000 to 500,000 clones, more than 80% detected once. This CDR3 has 14 amino acids. This clonotype was sampled from a man aged 40-49 years with head and neck cancer. This chain uses TRBV21-1 with TRBJ2-7; TRBD2, the table's D call, was not compared with the DNA. TRBV21-1 is a pseudogene. Sequenced material: PBMCs. The DNA for the CDR3 is TGTGCCAGCAGGTCACGGAGCTACCCCTACGAGCAGTACTTC. This sequence encodes CASRSRSYPYEQYF.